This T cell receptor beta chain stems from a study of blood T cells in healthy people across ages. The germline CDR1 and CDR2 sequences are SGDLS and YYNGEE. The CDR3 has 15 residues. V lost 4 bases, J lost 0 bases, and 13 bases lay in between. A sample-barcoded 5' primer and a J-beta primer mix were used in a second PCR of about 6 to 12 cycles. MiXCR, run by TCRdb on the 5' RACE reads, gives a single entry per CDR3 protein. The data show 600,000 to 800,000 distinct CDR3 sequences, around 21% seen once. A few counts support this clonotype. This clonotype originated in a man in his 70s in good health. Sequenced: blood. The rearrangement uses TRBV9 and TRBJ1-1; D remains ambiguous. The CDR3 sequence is CASSPPTIMNTEAFF. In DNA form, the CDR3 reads TGTGCCAGCAGCCCACCGACAATCATGAACACTGAAGCTTTCTTT.